A single sample is the source of the 13 T cell receptor beta chains below, sequenced in a study of long-term antiretroviral therapy in people with HIV. The authors ran the immunoSEQ assay, v3.0, at survey level. Clones were read by immunoSEQ multiplex PCR, and TCRdb kept only the in-frame ones, dropping some. The table lists 30,000 to 40,000 clones, under 90% of them singletons. The sample was unsorted PBMCs, taken 0.4 years before starting antiretroviral therapy. Every receptor here comes from a man younger than 30 with HIV.

The chain recombines TRBV4-2 with TRBJ2-2, with 12 bases that match TRBD2. This CDR3 spans 18 amino acids. Per germline, CDR1 LGHNA and CDR2 YNFKEQ. V gave up 0 bases and J gave up 2 bases; unmatched junction bases: 4. CDR3 bases: TGTGCCAGCAGCCAAGATGCTAGCGGGAGGGGTAACACCGGGGAGCTGTTTTTT. Its protein product is CASSQDASGRGNTGELFF.

The chain carries TRBV6-1 and TRBJ2-4; D is possibly TRBD1 (5 bases). Trimming took 2 bases from V and 0 from J, leaving 11 bases between them. The CDR3 consists of 16 residues. CDR1 is MNHNS, CDR2 SASEGT, per germline. CDR3 nucleotide sequence: TGTGCCAGCAGTGAATGGGTAGGGGTAGCCAAAAACATTCAGTACTTC. It codes for CASSEWVGVAKNIQYF.

The chain couples TRBV5-4 to TRBJ2-6, with D maybe TRBD1 (6 bases). V lost 2 bases, J lost 2 bases, and 11 bases lay in between. CDR1 SGHNT and CDR2 YYREEE come from the germline V gene (reference sequence). The CDR3 covers 16 residues. CDR3 sequence reads: CASSFGQQAGANVLTF. The CDR3 DNA is TGTGCCAGCAGCTTCGGACAGCAAGCTGGGGCCAACGTCCTGACTTTC.

The V call is TRBV9, the J call TRBJ2-6, with 7 bases fitting TRBD1. Germline CDR1 reads SGDLS; CDR2 reads YYNGEE. V was pared by 5 bases and J by 0 bases, with 14 bases of the junction left unmatched. This CDR3 region has 19 residues. In nucleotides, the CDR3 is TGTGCCAGCAGTCCATCGAACAGGGGTCAATACTCTGGGGCCAACGTCCTGACTTTC. It translates to CASSPSNRGQYSGANVLTF. The variable domain in full, with the rest retrieved from reference TRBV9 and TRBJ2-6, is DSGVTQTPKHLITATGQRVTLRCSPRSGDLSVYWYQQSLDQGLQFLIQYYNGEERAKGNILERFSAQQFPDLHSELNLSSLELGDSALYFCASSPSNRGQYSGANVLTFGAGSRLTVL.

The genes are TRBV30 and TRBJ2-2, with D maybe TRBD1 (5 bases). The length of the CDR3 is 13 residues. V was clipped by 4 bases and J by 1 base, with 7 bases between them. Germline loops: CDR1 GTSNPN, CDR2 SVGIG (reference sequence). The CDR3: CAWTGLNTGELFF. The CDR3 bases are TGTGCCTGGACAGGGTTGAACACCGGGGAGCTGTTTTTT.

The rearrangement uses TRBV7-3 and TRBJ2-1, with TRBD1 matching over 9 bases. This CDR3 contains 16 residues. The germline V gene has CDR1 SGHTA and CDR2 FQGTGA. V gave up 5 bases and J gave up 9 bases; unmatched junction bases: 14. The CDR3 DNA is TGTGCCAGCAGCCTCCGGACAGGGGTCAATATGGGTGAGCAGTTCTTC. This sequence encodes CASSLRTGVNMGEQFF.

V gene TRBV19 combines with J gene TRBJ1-4; no clear D. The CDR3 totals 16 residues. Between the trimmed V and J ends, which lost 6 bases and 3 bases, there was a span of 17 bases. CDR1 is LNHDA and CDR2 is SQIVND in the germline V gene (reference sequence). The CDR3 DNA reads as TGTGCCAGTAGACCTTTTGTAAATTGGGCTAATGAAAAACTGTTTTTT. Its translation: CASRPFVNWANEKLFF.

This clone was recorded a few times. This sequence joins TRBV2 and TRBJ1-2; 7 bases align to TRBD1. CDR3 length: 13 amino acids. V shed 8 bases and J 5 bases; nucleotides not matched to a gene: 8. In germline, CDR1 is SNHLY, CDR2 FYNNEI. The CDR3 coding sequence is TGTGCCAGCTCTGCAGGGGGAGGGTATGGCTACACCTTC. Its protein is CASSAGGGYGYTF. Full variable domain (outside the CDR3, taken from reference TRBV2 and TRBJ1-2): EPEVTQTPSHQVTQMGQEVILRCVPISNHLYFYWYRQILGQKVEFLVSFYNNEISEKSEIFDDQFSVERPDGSNFTLKIRSTKLEDSAMYFCASSAGGGYGYTFGSGTRLTVV.

V usage is TRBV11-2 and J usage is TRBJ2-7; 12 bases align to TRBD2. The CDR3 sequence is 16 residues long. CDR1 and CDR2 (germline): SGHAT, FQNNGV. The J segment lost 2 bases and the V segment lost 3 bases, leaving 5 bases of the junction unmatched. The CDR3 coding sequence is TGTGCCAGCAGCTTTCACCGGACTAGCGGGGCCTACGAGCAGTACTTC. It is translated as CASSFHRTSGAYEQYF.

This clone occurred once. The V and J genes are TRBV6-5 and TRBJ1-1, with TRBD1 as a possible D gene (5 bases). The CDR3 is 14 residues long. From germline, CDR1 is MNHEY and CDR2 SVGAGI. Trimming took off 5 bases at V and 2 bases at J, with 12 bases between the two ends. Here the CDR3 reads CASSAGALNTEAFF. CDR3 bases: TGTGCCAGCAGTGCCGGGGCCCTTAACACTGAAGCTTTCTTT.

The chain has TRBV5-1 and TRBJ2-2, with D uncertain. Germline assignment: CDR1 SGHRS and CDR2 YFSETQ. Trimming pared 2 bases from V and 0 bases from J, leaving 5 bases between. CDR3 length equals 14 residues. The CDR3: CASSFNPNTGELFF. CDR3 DNA sequence: TGCGCCAGCAGCTTTAACCCGAACACCGGGGAGCTGTTTTTT. Based on the CDR3 plus reference TRBV5-1 and TRBJ2-2, the full variable domain is KAGVTQTPRYLIKTRGQQVTLSCSPISGHRSVSWYQQTPGQGLQFLFEYFSETQRNKGNFPGRFSGRQFSNSRSEMNVSTLELGDSALYLCASSFNPNTGELFFGEGSRLTVL.

This sequence joins TRBV9 and TRBJ1-3; weak D call: TRBD1 (6 bases). The germline gives CDR1 SGDLS, CDR2 YYNGEE. There are 13 residues in the CDR3. V gave up 2 bases and J gave up 4 bases, with 7 bases separating them. DNA for the CDR3: TGTGCCAGCAGCGTCGACAGGGGAAACACCATATATTTT. This gives the protein CASSVDRGNTIYF.

This rearrangement joins TRBV11-3 to TRBJ1-5, with a tentative D call TRBD1 (5 bases). Germline V gene sequence: CDR1 SGHNT, CDR2 YENEEA. The CDR3 runs to 18 residues. V lost 2 bases, J lost 0 bases, and 17 bases lay in between. The CDR3 DNA is TGTGCCAGCAGCTTAAAGGGGACGGCGGAATATAGCAATCAGCCCCAGCATTTT. This sequence encodes CASSLKGTAEYSNQPQHF.